This T cell receptor beta chain was identified in a study of OX40 agonist ivuxolimab in advanced cancers. Findings and caveats of the study: At doses 0.1 to 3.0 mg/kg, CD4+ and CD8+ clones expanded.

About this clone: What it binds is unknown.

Germline V gives CDR1 MNHNY, CDR2 SVGAGI (reference sequence). This CDR3 has 14 amino acids. Trimming cost V 6 bases and J 6 bases, with 18 bases left between them. Some clones are missing from TCRdb's copy, which holds only in-frame ones; the method was immunoSEQ multiplex PCR. The sample has more than 65,000 clones; about 91% are singletons. The J gene is TRBJ2-7, the V gene TRBV6-6; TRBD1 is a possible D gene (6 bases). The TCR comes from an adult with an advanced solid tumor such as melanoma, head and neck, liver or kidney cancer. The sample in question was CD4+ or CD8+ T cells sorted from blood, obtained in a trial of the OX40 agonist ivuxolimab. The CDR3 sequence: CASSQLDRRGEQYF. As DNA, the CDR3 is TGTGCCAGCAGCCAACTCGACAGGAGAGGCGAGCAGTACTTC.